A selection of T cell receptor beta chains follows, all from one sample in a study of CD8+CD57+ T cells in acquired aplastic anemia. TCRdb re-called the reads with MiXCR, one entry per CDR3 protein. The sample lists roughly 190,000 distinct CDR3 sequences, approximately 49% occurring once. The sequencing sample was made of sorted CD4+, CD8+, or CD8+CD57+ T cells (not recorded which) from PBMCs. The receptors come from a human donor in good health, serving as a control. Each CDR3 is given without its conserved first and last residue.

V	CDR3
TRBV5-1	ASSSGGSVGETQY
TRBV20-1	SARISGGRGNEQF
TRBV7-6	ASSSPPYGQY
TRBV29-1	SVRSGLAVYEQY
TRBV4-3	ASSQDGGSYGYT
TRBV7-9	ASSLRGQDSNQPQH
TRBV9	ASSEGGGGRETQY
TRBV3-1	ASSPTGGATYEQY
TRBV7-3	ASSLTGGLTDTQY
TRBV2	ASSREVEQY
TRBV10-3	AISESRDRGGYEQY
TRBV7-9	ASRTRDSYNEQF
TRBV11-3	ASSLNALGETQY
TRBV7-9	ASGAEQENTEAF
TRBV20-1	SARQLNTEAF
TRBV20-1	SVQGQGAVYT
TRBV5-1	ASSLGPAGQETQY
TRBV10-3	ATRGGTDSTNEKLF
TRBV24-1	ATSDGRGNSYEQY
TRBV6-2/TRBV6-3	ASSFVLQPQH
TRBV30	ACPRREVTGELF
TRBV7-2	ASSSDRRRGTYNEQF
TRBV7-8	ASSQEGQKNYEQY
TRBV2	AGSEGPGGNNSPLH
TRBV29-1	SVEEDGHHYNEQF
TRBV20-1	SARDLRTGNSPLH
TRBV5-4	ASSFGDRGTAVVNTEAF
TRBV10-3	AISETQLTYDYT
TRBV9	ASSSPEGIGNTEAF
TRBV7-9	ASSLAIGETRGEKLF
TRBV7-6	ASSPTGVSHTGELF
TRBV24-1	ATSDPGLAGAGELF
TRBV12-3/TRBV12-4	ASSRRNQPQH
TRBV7-2	ASSLGLGRTDTQY
TRBV7-6	ASSLAAGQSDTQY
TRBV2	ASSLLASGHQPQH
TRBV28	ASSLSKHKQF
TRBV7-2	ASSPRSRAVSYEQY
TRBV15	ATSRGWGQFNSPLH
TRBV19	ASSASPGADGYT
TRBV2	ASRQTVDTEAF
TRBV2	ASSQVPLWTLKQGRTGLSTEAF
TRBV27	ASTSVVGTGQANSPLH
TRBV27	ASRPGTTSSYEQY